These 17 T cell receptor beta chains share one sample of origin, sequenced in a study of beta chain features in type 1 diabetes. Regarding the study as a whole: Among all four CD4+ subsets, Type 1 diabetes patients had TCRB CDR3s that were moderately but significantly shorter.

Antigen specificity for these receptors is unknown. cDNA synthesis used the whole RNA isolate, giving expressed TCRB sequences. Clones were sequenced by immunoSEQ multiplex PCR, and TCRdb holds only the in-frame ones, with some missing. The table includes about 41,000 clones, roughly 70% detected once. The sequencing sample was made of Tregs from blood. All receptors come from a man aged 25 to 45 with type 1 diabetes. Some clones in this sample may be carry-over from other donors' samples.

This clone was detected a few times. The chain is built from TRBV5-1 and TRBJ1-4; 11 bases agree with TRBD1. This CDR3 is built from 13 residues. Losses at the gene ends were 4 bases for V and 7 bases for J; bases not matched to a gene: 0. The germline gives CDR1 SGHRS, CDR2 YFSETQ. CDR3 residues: CASSGTGGEKLFF. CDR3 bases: TGCGCCAGCAGCGGGACAGGGGGTGAAAAACTGTTTTTT.

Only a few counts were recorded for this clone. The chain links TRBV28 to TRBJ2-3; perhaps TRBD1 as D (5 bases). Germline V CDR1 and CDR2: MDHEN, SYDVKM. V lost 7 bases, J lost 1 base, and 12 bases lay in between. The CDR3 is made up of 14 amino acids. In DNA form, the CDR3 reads TGTGCCAGCACTGTGTGGGGCCGCACAGATACGCAGTATTTT. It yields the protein CASTVWGRTDTQYF.

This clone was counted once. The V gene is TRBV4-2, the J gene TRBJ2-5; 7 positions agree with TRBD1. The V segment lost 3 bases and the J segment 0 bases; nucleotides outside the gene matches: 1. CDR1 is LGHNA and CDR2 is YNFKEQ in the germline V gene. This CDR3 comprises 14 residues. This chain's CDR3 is CASSQGQHQETQYF. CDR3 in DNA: TGTGCCAGCAGCCAGGGACAGCACCAAGAGACCCAGTACTTC.

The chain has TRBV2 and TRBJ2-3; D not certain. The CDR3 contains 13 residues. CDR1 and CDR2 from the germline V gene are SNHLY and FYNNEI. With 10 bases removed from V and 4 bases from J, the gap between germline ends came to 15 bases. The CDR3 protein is CANSVGVADTQYF. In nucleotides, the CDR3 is TGTGCCAACTCGGTAGGAGTGGCAGATACGCAGTATTTT.

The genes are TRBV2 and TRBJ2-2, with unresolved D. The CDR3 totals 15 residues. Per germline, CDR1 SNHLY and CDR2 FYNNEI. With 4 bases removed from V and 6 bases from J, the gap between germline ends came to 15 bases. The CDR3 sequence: CASSALPPRAGELFF. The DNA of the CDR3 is TGTGCCAGCAGTGCGCTACCTCCAAGAGCCGGGGAGCTGTTTTTT. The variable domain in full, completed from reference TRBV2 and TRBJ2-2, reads EPEVTQTPSHQVTQMGQEVILRCVPISNHLYFYWYRQILGQKVEFLVSFYNNEISEKSEIFDDQFSVERPDGSNFTLKIRSTKLEDSAMYFCASSALPPRAGELFFGEGSRLTVL.

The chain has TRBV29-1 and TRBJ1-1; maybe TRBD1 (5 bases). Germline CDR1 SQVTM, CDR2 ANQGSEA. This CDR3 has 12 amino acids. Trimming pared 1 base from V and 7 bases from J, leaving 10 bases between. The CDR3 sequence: CSVEGGELEAFF. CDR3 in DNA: TGCAGCGTTGAAGGGGGGGAGCTTGAAGCTTTCTTT.

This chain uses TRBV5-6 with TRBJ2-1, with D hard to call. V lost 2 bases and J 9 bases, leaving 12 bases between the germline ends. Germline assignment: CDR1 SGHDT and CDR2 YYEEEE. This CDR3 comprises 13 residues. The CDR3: CASSFAVAGEQFF. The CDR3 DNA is TGTGCCAGCAGCTTTGCAGTAGCTGGTGAGCAGTTCTTC.

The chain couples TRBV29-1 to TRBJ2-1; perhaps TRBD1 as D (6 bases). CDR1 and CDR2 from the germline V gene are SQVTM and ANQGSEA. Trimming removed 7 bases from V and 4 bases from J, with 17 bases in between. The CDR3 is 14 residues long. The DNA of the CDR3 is TGCAGCGGCACTAGGGGGACAACTTACAATGAGCAGTTCTTC. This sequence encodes CSGTRGTTYNEQFF.

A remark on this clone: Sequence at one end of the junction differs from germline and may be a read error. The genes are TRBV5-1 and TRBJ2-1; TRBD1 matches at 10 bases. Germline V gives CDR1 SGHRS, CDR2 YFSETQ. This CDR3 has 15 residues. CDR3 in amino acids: CAGSLEGQGNNEQFF. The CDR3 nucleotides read TGCGCCGGCAGCTTGGAGGGACAGGGGAACAATGAGCAGTTCTTC.

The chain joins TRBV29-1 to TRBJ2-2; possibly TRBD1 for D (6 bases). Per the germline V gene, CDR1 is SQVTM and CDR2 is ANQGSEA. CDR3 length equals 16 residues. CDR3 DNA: TGCATTCAAACAGGGTTGGCGTCTTCGAACACCGGGGAGCTGTTTTTT. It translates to CIQTGLASSNTGELFF.

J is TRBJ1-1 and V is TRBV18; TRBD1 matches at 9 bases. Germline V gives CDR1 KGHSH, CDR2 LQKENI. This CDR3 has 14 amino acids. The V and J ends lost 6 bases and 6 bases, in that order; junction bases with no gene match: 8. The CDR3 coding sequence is TGTGCCAGCTCGCTGGGACAGGGTGCACCTGAAGCTTTCTTT. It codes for CASSLGQGAPEAFF.

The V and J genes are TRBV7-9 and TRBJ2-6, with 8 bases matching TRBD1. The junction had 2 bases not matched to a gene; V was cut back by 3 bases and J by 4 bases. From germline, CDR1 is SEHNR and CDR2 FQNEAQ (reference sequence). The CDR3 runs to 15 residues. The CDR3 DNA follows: TGTGCCAGCAGCTTGACAGGGGCGGGGGCCAACGTCCTGACTTTC. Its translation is CASSLTGAGANVLTF.

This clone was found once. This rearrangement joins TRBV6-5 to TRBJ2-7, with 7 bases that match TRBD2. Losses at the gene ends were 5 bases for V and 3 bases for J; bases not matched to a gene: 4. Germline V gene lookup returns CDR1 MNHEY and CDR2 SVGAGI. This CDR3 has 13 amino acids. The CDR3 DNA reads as TGTGCCAGCAGTAGCGGGACCAGCTACGAGCAGTACTTC. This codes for CASSSGTSYEQYF.

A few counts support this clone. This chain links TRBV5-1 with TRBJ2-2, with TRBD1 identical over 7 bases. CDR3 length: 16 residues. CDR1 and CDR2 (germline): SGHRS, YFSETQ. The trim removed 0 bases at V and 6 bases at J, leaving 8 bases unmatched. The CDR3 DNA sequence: TGCGCCAGCAGCTTGGCCACACAGGGGAGCGCCGGGGAGCTGTTTTTT. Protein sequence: CASSLATQGSAGELFF.

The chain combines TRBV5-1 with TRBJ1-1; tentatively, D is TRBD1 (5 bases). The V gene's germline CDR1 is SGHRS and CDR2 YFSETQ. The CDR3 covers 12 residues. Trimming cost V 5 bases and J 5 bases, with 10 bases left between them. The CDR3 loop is CASREGVTEAFF. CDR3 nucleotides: TGCGCCAGCAGGGAAGGGGTGACTGAAGCTTTCTTT.

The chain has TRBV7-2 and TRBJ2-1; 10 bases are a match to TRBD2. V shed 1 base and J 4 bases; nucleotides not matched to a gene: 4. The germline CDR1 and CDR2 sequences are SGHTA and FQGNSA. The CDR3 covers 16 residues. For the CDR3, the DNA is TGTGCCAGCAGCTTAGACAGGACTAGCGGTTACAATGAGCAGTTCTTC. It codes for CASSLDRTSGYNEQFF.

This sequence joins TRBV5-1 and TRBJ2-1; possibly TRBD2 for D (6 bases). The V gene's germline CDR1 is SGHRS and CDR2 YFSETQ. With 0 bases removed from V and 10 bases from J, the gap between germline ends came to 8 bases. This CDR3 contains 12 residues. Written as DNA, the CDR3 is TGCGCCAGCAGCTTGGGGGGGGACGAGCAGTTCTTC. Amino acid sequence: CASSLGGDEQFF. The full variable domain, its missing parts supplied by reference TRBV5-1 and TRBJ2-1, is KAGVTQTPRYLIKTRGQQVTLSCSPISGHRSVSWYQQTPGQGLQFLFEYFSETQRNKGNFPGRFSGRQFSNSRSEMNVSTLELGDSALYLCASSLGGDEQFFGPGTRLTVL.